A selection of T cell receptor beta chains follows, all from one sample in a study of T-cell memory formation after mild COVID-19. TCRdb processed the 5' RACE reads anew with MiXCR; each CDR3 protein has one entry. The sample shows a few hundred thousand distinct CDR3 sequences, around 15% of them seen only once. The sequenced sample was PBMCs or a T cell subset sorted from them (not recorded which). Receptor source: a man aged 18 to 30 who had mild COVID-19 (a few samples of this study predate the infection). Cell type and time point are not known. The CDR3 runs from the conserved cysteine through the conserved F or W. D genes are given only for firm matches. Clone size is stated in some rows and not others, as once, few, many or a class when expanded.

d_gene	v_gene	abundance	j_gene	CDR3aa	CDR3nt
NA	TRBV5-5	NA	TRBJ2-1	CASSLRVYNEQFF	TGTGCCAGCAGCTTGCGGGTGTACAATGAGCAGTTCTTC
NA	TRBV20-1	few	TRBJ2-3	CSAYRVLGTDTQYF	TGCAGTGCCTACAGGGTTTTAGGCACAGATACGCAGTATTTT
NA	TRBV4-3	many	TRBJ2-7	CASSQDLGYYEQYF	TGCGCCAGCAGCCAAGATCTAGGGTACTACGAGCAGTACTTC
NA	TRBV7-2	NA	TRBJ2-3	CASSPGQTWRDTQYF	TGTGCCAGCAGCCCCGGCCAGACGTGGAGGGATACGCAGTATTTT
TRBD1	TRBV4-1	NA	TRBJ2-3	CASSRTGDPTDTQYF	TGCGCCAGCAGCCGGACAGGGGACCCCACAGATACGCAGTATTTT
NA	TRBV4-2	many	TRBJ2-6	CASSQGGAGANVLTF	TGTGCCAGCAGCCAAGGGGGCGCTGGGGCCAACGTCCTGACTTTC
NA	TRBV11-2	NA	TRBJ2-3	CASSLLGLYRSGTQYF	TGTGCCAGCAGCTTACTTGGCCTCTACCGCAGTGGTACGCAGTATTTT
NA	TRBV20-1	many	TRBJ2-3	CSASPEADTQYF	TGCAGTGCTAGCCCCGAGGCAGATACGCAGTATTTT
NA	TRBV7-2	NA	TRBJ2-2	CASSQTANTGELFF	TGTGCCAGCAGCCAGACAGCGAACACCGGGGAGCTGTTTTTT
NA	TRBV6-6	NA	TRBJ1-1	CASSYPGAGTEAFF	TGTGCCAGCAGTTACCCAGGGGCGGGAACTGAAGCTTTCTTT
NA	TRBV4-3	few	TRBJ1-1	CASSHRAGHNTEAFF	TGCGCCAGCAGCCACCGGGCGGGGCATAACACTGAAGCTTTCTTT
TRBD1	TRBV5-1	NA	TRBJ2-7	CASSLHSRTGSSYEQYF	TGCGCCAGCAGCTTGCATTCTAGGACAGGGAGCTCCTACGAGCAGTACTTC
NA	TRBV10-3	NA	TRBJ2-3	CAITEKRSTDTQYF	TGTGCCATCACAGAGAAGAGGAGCACAGATACGCAGTATTTT
NA	TRBV30	few	TRBJ2-3	CAWSVGAKTDTQYF	TGTGCCTGGAGTGTAGGGGCGAAGACAGATACGCAGTATTTT
TRBD1	TRBV7-9	NA	TRBJ2-1	CASSAGDRGFRNEQFF	TGTGCCAGCAGCGCGGGGGACAGGGGGTTTAGGAATGAGCAGTTCTTC
TRBD1	TRBV12-3/TRBV12-4	few	TRBJ1-5	CASSLALRRGLLSNQPQHF	TGTGCCAGCAGTTTAGCTCTTCGCAGGGGGCTACTGAGCAATCAGCCCCAGCATTTT